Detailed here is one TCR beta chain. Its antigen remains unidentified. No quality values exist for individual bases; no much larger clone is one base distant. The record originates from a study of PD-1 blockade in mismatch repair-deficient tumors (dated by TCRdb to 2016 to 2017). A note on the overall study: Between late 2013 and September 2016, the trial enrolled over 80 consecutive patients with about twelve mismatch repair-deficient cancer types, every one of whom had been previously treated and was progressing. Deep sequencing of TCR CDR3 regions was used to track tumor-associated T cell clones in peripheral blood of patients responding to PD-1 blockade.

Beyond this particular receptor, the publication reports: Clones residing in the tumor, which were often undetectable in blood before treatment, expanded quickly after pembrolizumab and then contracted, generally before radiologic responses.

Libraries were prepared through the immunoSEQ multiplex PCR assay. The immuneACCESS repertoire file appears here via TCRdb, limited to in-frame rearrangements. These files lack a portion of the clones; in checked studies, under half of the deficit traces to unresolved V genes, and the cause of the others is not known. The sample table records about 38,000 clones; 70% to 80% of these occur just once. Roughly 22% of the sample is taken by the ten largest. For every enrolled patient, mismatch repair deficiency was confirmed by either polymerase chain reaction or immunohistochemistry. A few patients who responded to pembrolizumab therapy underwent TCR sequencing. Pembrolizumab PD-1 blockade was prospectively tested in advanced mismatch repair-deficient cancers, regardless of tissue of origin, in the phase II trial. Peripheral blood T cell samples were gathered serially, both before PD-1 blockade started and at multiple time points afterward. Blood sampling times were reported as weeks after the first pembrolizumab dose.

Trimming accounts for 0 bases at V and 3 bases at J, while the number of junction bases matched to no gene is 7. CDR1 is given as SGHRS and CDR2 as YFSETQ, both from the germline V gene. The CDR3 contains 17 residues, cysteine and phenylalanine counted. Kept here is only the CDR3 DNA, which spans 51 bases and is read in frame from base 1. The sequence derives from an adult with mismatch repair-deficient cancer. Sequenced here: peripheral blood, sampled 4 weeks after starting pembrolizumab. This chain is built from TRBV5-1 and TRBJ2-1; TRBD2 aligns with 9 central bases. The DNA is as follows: TGCGCCAGCAGCTTGGCGGCTAGCGGGGCGGGCTACAATGAGCAGTTCTTC. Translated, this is CASSLAASGAGYNEQFF.